This T cell receptor (beta chain) originates from a study of shared T cell receptors in the human thymus. The protocol was immunoSEQ multiplex PCR, while the TCRdb copy is restricted to in-frame clones and leaves out a portion. This table holds roughly 550,000 clones, approximately 80% found once. CDR3 length: 13 residues. Germline V gene sequence: CDR1 LGHNT, CDR2 FRNRAP. The V and J ends lost 6 bases and 7 bases respectively, with 15 bases between them. The same data also went into a second study, on human thymus T cells. From that second work: Corrective surgery for congenital heart defects was being performed on the healthy Finnish infants who were the donors. Resections removed during corrective heart surgery provided the thymus tissue used. Gene usage for V and J segments appeared biased in thymic and blood repertoires. Unrelated individuals were reported by related research to share highly overlapping thymic repertoires.

Sequencing was done on a sample of thymocytes. J is TRBJ1-1 and V is TRBV12-5, with D possibly TRBD1 on 5 matching bases. This clonotype originated in a boy younger than two with a congenital heart defect. The DNA for the CDR3 is TGTGCTAGTGGCCCCGACAGAACGAGTGAAGCTTTCTTT. This sequence encodes CASGPDRTSEAFF.